What follows are 8 T cell receptor beta chains derived from one specimen sequenced in a study of T cells in localized non-small cell lung cancer. The data were produced by immunoSEQ multiplex PCR, yet TCRdb's version contains in-frame clones alone and is incomplete. The table shows about 35,000 clones, with 75% to 90% occurring only once. Sequences were derived from peripheral blood, sampled before any cancer treatment. Source of these receptors: a man between 40 and 75 years old with stage I lung adenocarcinoma.

A word on this clone: At the DNA level, this CDR3 is encoded by other sequences in the same sample as well. This chain uses TRBV2 with TRBJ1-2; TRBD1 is a possible D gene (6 bases). V lost 2 bases and J 5 bases, leaving 12 bases between the germline ends. Germline lookup yields CDR1 SNHLY and CDR2 FYNNEI. The CDR3 runs to 14 residues. DNA of the CDR3: TGTGCCAGCAGTGAACAACAGGGCGGTTATGGCTACACCTTC. Translated, it gives CASSEQQGGYGYTF.

The V gene is TRBV14, the J gene TRBJ2-7, with no clear D. The CDR3 runs to 16 residues. Germline V CDR1 and CDR2: SGHDN, FVKESK. Trimming pared 4 bases from V and 7 bases from J, leaving 23 bases between. CDR3 protein: CASSLAGLASRSEQYF. As DNA, the CDR3 is TGTGCCAGCAGCCTTGCTGGATTAGCTTCCCGATCGGAGCAGTACTTC.

This chain links TRBV25-1 with TRBJ1-1; D uncertain. The ends were cut back, 5 bases at V and 2 bases at J, with 9 bases in the middle. The CDR3 has 13 amino acids. Germline V gene data show CDR1 as MGHDK and CDR2 as SYGVNS. CDR3 sequence: CASSPDINTEAFF. CDR3 nucleotide sequence: TGTGCCAGCAGTCCTGACATAAACACTGAAGCTTTCTTT.

The chain couples TRBV9 to TRBJ2-5, with D perhaps matching TRBD2 (5 bases). CDR3 length equals 13 residues. The V end was cut by 6 bases, the J end by 10 bases, with 19 bases between. Germline V gene sequence: CDR1 SGDLS, CDR2 YYNGEE. CDR3 residues: CASTPLSEGDQYF. The CDR3, as DNA: TGTGCCAGCACCCCTCTTTCCGAGGGCGACCAGTACTTC.

About this clone: The sample carries other DNA sequences with the same CDR3. This chain links TRBV11-2 with TRBJ2-7; D gene uncertain. CDR1 and CDR2 from the germline V gene are SGHAT and FQNNGV. V was clipped by 3 bases and J by 3 bases, with 6 bases between them. The CDR3 totals 12 residues. Here the CDR3 reads CASSLVYYEQYF. CDR3 in DNA: TGTGCCAGCAGCTTGGTTTACTACGAGCAGTACTTC.

The V gene is TRBV6-5, the J gene TRBJ1-3, with D possibly matching TRBD1 (6 bases). The CDR3 sequence is 14 residues long. Trimming stripped 6 bases from V and 3 bases from J, with 12 bases between. Germline V gene sequence: CDR1 MNHEY, CDR2 SVGAGI. The CDR3 sequence is CASSSGVLGNTIYF. DNA for the CDR3: TGTGCCAGCAGCTCAGGGGTACTTGGAAACACCATATATTTT.

This chain links TRBV6-5 with TRBJ2-7; D is ambiguous. Germline V gives CDR1 MNHEY, CDR2 SVGAGI. The CDR3 is made up of 12 amino acids. V gave up 6 bases and J gave up 0 bases, with 6 bases separating them. The CDR3 region is CASRPDSYEQYF. Here the CDR3 DNA reads TGTGCCAGCAGACCTGACTCCTACGAGCAGTACTTC.

The chain has TRBV5-1 and TRBJ2-7, with D uncertain. Germline V gene data show CDR1 as SGHRS and CDR2 as YFSETQ. The CDR3 contains 14 residues. The V gene lost 0 bases and the J gene lost 3 bases, with 10 bases spanning the gap. The chain's CDR3 is CASSLAGGGYEQYF. The CDR3 DNA sequence: TGCGCCAGCAGCTTGGCGGGTGGCGGCTACGAGCAGTACTTC.